This T cell receptor (beta chain) was sequenced during a study of shared T cell receptors in the human thymus. V was clipped by 1 base and J by 5 bases; unmatched bases: 6. This CDR3 contains 16 residues. From germline, CDR1 is SGHTA and CDR2 FQGNSA. Produced via immunoSEQ multiplex PCR; TCRdb's table is partial and in-frame only. The data contain hundreds of thousands of clones, around 78% of them singletons. This sample was also put to use in a study of human thymus T cells. That investigation notes: Resections obtained during corrective heart surgery supplied the thymus tissue. Thymic as well as blood repertoires seemed to favor certain V and J genes unevenly.

This TCR was sampled from a boy younger than two with a congenital heart defect. The specimen was thymocytes. J is TRBJ2-1 and V is TRBV7-2; TRBD2 matches at 9 bases. The CDR3 bases are TGTGCCAGCAGCTTAGGTAGCGGGAGAGCAAACAATGAGCAGTTCTTC. It encodes CASSLGSGRANNEQFF.